The 8 T cell receptor beta chains below were found in one sample sequenced in a study of control samples from healthy donors and cancer patients. Sequencing used immunoSEQ multiplex PCR; TCRdb keeps in-frame clones, though not all of them. There are under 200,000 clones in the sample; 91% occur only once, and about 1.4% lies in the top ten. Sequencing was carried out using blood. The receptors originated from a woman aged 25 to 39 in good health.

This clone was seen more than once but under ten times. Mismatch with germline at one junction end may stem from a read error. The chain combines TRBV11-2 with TRBJ1-1, with 7 nucleotides matching TRBD1. This CDR3 has 14 amino acids. Per germline, CDR1 SGHAT and CDR2 FQNNGV. In DNA form, the CDR3 reads TGTGCCAGCAGCGTAGACAGGGCGGTCACTGAAGCTTTCTTT. This encodes CASSVDRAVTEAFF.

DNA for the CDR3: TGTGCCAGCAGTATCACAGGAGACTATGGCTACACCTTC. Its protein is CASSITGDYGYTF. J is TRBJ1-2 and V is TRBV2, with D perhaps matching TRBD1 (5 bases). The CDR3 has 13 residues. Trimming cost V 5 bases and J 3 bases, with 10 bases left between them. CDR1 SNHLY and CDR2 FYNNEI come from the germline V gene.

This chain links TRBV5-8 with TRBJ1-2; D not resolved. This CDR3 has 13 residues. The V and J ends lost 4 bases and 2 bases respectively, with 9 bases between them. Germline CDR1 SGHTS, CDR2 YDEGEE. In nucleotides, the CDR3 is TGTGCCAGCAGCCCACGAATAAACTATGGCTACACCTTC. It encodes CASSPRINYGYTF.

This clone has a handful of counts. V usage is TRBV12-5 and J usage is TRBJ2-7; TRBD1 matches 10 bases. Germline V CDR1 and CDR2: LGHNT, FRNRAP. The length of the CDR3 is 15 residues. Trimming took 5 bases from V and 3 from J; bases not matched to a gene: 7. The CDR3 nucleotides are TGTGCTAGTGGTGGCCCCGGGACAGGGGACTACGAGCAGTACTTC. Encoded protein: CASGGPGTGDYEQYF.

This clone showed up just a few times. The chain couples TRBV6-6 to TRBJ2-7; 9 bases map to TRBD1. V shed 5 bases, J shed 4 bases, and the junction held 6 bases outside the gene matches. This CDR3 spans 14 amino acids. From germline, CDR1 is MNHNY and CDR2 SVGAGI (reference sequence). The CDR3 nucleotides read TGTGCCAGCAGTGTACAGGGGGCCCGTTACGAGCAGTACTTC. Encoded protein: CASSVQGARYEQYF.

The chain is built from TRBV27 and TRBJ1-4; weak D call: TRBD1 (5 bases). Germline lookup yields CDR1 MNHEY and CDR2 SMNVEV (reference sequence). V dropped 4 bases and J dropped 4 bases, with 10 bases sitting between them. The CDR3 has 14 residues. The CDR3 DNA is TGTGCCAGCAGTTCGTGGGGGGGTAATGAAAAACTGTTTTTT. This codes for CASSSWGGNEKLFF.

V and J are TRBV19 and TRBJ1-4; TRBD1 might be the D (6 bases). Trimming cost V 3 bases and J 7 bases, with 9 bases left between them. The CDR3 length is 13 residues. Germline CDR1 is LNHDA and CDR2 is SQIVND (reference sequence). CDR3 nucleotide sequence: TGTGCCAGTAGTATGGGGGCGGGTGAAAAACTGTTTTTT. This translates into CASSMGAGEKLFF.

This clone was seen just once. The chain is built from TRBV5-1 and TRBJ1-1; TRBD1 might be the D (6 bases). CDR1 SGHRS and CDR2 YFSETQ come from the germline V gene. This CDR3 is 13 amino acids long. Trimming removed 5 bases from V and 1 base from J, with 9 bases in between. CDR3 DNA: TGCGCCAGCAGTGCGGGACAGAACACTGAAGCTTTCTTT. As protein: CASSAGQNTEAFF. Looking up the rest from reference TRBV5-1 and TRBJ1-1 gives the full variable domain: KAGVTQTPRYLIKTRGQQVTLSCSPISGHRSVSWYQQTPGQGLQFLFEYFSETQRNKGNFPGRFSGRQFSNSRSEMNVSTLELGDSALYLCASSAGQNTEAFFGQGTRLTVV.